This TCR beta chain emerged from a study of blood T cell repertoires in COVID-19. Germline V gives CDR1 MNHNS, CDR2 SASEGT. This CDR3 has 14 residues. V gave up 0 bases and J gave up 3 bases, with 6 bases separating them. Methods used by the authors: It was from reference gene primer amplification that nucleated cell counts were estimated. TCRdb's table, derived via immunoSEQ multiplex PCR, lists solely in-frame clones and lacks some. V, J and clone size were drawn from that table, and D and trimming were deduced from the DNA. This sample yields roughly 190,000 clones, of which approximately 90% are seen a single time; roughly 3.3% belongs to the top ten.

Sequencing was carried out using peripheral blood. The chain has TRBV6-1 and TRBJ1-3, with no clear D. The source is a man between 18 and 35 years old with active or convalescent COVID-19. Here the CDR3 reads CASSEAYSGNTIYF. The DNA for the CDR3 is TGTGCCAGCAGTGAAGCGTACAGTGGAAACACCATATATTTT.